This TCR beta chain was sequenced in a study of cytomegalovirus exposure and HLA in healthy donors. Trimming pared 6 bases from V and 4 bases from J, leaving 16 bases between. Germline-derived CDR1 and CDR2 are MNHEY and SVGAGI. This CDR3 spans 15 amino acids. 60 Vbeta and 13 Jbeta primers were used in PCR. Sequencing used immunoSEQ multiplex PCR; TCRdb keeps in-frame clones, though not all of them. The table shows around 130,000 clones, with 75% to 85% occurring only once. Study-wide findings and caveats: The productive fraction for most TCR beta V segments was about 90% or about 30% in an earlier analysis. HLA allele associations emerged for about 18,000 TCR beta sequences in a later analysis, at 0.05 false discovery rate. A later examination showed that TCR association rates differed by HLA locus, with DRB1 most and HLA-C fewest.

About this clone itself: Its specificity is not known.

The sequence came from a man aged 35-49 years in good health and CMV-seronegative. The rearrangement uses TRBV6-5 and TRBJ1-5; a possible D gene is TRBD1 (6 bases). The specimen was PBMCs. Here the CDR3 reads CASRKQGNYNQPQHF. DNA of the CDR3: TGTGCCAGCAGGAAACAGGGAAACTATAATCAGCCCCAGCATTTT.